One and the same sample provided the 8 T cell receptor beta chains below, sequenced in a study of cytomegalovirus exposure and HLA in healthy donors. A multiplex PCR was run with 60 Vbeta primers and 13 Jbeta primers. Libraries were prepared by immunoSEQ multiplex PCR; TCRdb keeps only in-frame clonotypes and omits some of them. The sample comprises 200,000 to 250,000 clones, around 73% of which are singletons, and around 4% rests with the top ten. The specimen sequenced was PBMCs. All receptors come from a male donor in good health and CMV-seronegative.

The chain couples TRBV5-1 to TRBJ2-3; no firm D call. V lost 3 bases and J lost 1, with 15 bases in between. The CDR3 has 16 residues. Germline CDR1 is SGHRS and CDR2 is YFSETQ. This CDR3 reads CASSSLTVGRTDTQYF. The DNA of the CDR3 is TGCGCCAGCAGCTCCCTTACGGTGGGCCGCACAGATACGCAGTATTTT.

The chain is built from TRBV5-8 and TRBJ2-2; 10 bases are a match to TRBD1. Germline CDR1 reads SGHTS; CDR2 reads YDEGEE. The J segment lost 5 bases and the V segment lost 4 bases, leaving 11 bases of the junction unmatched. This CDR3 contains 17 residues. The CDR3 region is CASSALRDRGRTGELFF. CDR3 in DNA: TGTGCCAGCAGCGCCCTGAGGGACAGGGGAAGGACCGGGGAGCTGTTTTTT.

Only a few counts were recorded for this clone. The chain couples TRBV5-4 to TRBJ1-2; no reliable D call. The CDR3 runs to 15 residues. Trimming took 0 bases from V and 4 from J, leaving 13 bases between them. The germline V gene has CDR1 SGHNT and CDR2 YYREEE (reference sequence). The CDR3 coding sequence is TGTGCCAGCAGCTTGGGTTTTAGTAATGGCTATGGCTACACCTTC. This codes for CASSLGFSNGYGYTF.

Note on this clone: One junction end disagrees with the germline gene, perhaps due to a read error. The chain couples TRBV7-9 to TRBJ1-2; D is ambiguous. The V gene's germline CDR1 is SEHNR and CDR2 FQNEAQ (reference sequence). CDR3 length: 12 amino acids. The CDR3 DNA is TGTTCCAGCACGTCCGAGGGAGGTGGCTACACCTTC. It translates to CSSTSEGGGYTF.

The chain joins TRBV11-2 to TRBJ2-1; 14 positions match TRBD2. Losses at the gene ends were 5 bases for V and 3 bases for J; bases not matched to a gene: 6. Germline V gives CDR1 SGHAT, CDR2 FQNNGV. This CDR3 contains 17 residues. DNA for the CDR3: TGTGCCAGCAGCGCGACTAGCGGGAGGGCCTTCTACAATGAGCAGTTCTTC. Translating gives CASSATSGRAFYNEQFF.

The chain carries TRBV7-9 and TRBJ1-2; TRBD1 matches at 8 bases. The CDR3 is 15 residues long. V shed 2 bases and J 1 base; nucleotides not matched to a gene: 3. Germline CDR1 SEHNR, CDR2 FQNEAQ (reference sequence). The CDR3 region has the DNA TGTGCCAGCAGCTTAACAGGGGGAGTTAACTATGGCTACACCTTC. This codes for CASSLTGGVNYGYTF. The full variable domain, in which reference TRBV7-9 and TRBJ1-2 provide the parts outside the CDR3, is DTGVSQNPRHKITKRGQNVTFRCDPISEHNRLYWYRQTLGQGPEFLTYFQNEAQLEKSRLLSDRFSAERPKGSFSTLEIQRTEQGDSAMYLCASSLTGGVNYGYTFGSGTRLTVV.

The V gene is TRBV6-5, the J gene TRBJ2-2; 8 bases match TRBD2. V dropped 10 bases and J dropped 6; count of bases not matched to a gene: 7. Per germline, CDR1 MNHEY and CDR2 SVGAGI. The CDR3 consists of 13 residues. In DNA, the CDR3 is TGTGCCACCAGCAAGCGGGAGCCCGGGGAGCTGTTTTTT. Protein product: CATSKREPGELFF.

This clone was counted only a few times. V gene TRBV4-1 combines with J gene TRBJ1-2, with D hard to call. The CDR3 extends over 16 amino acids. Germline CDR1 is MGHRA and CDR2 is YSYEKL. V lost 1 base, J lost 3 bases, and 15 bases lay in between. The CDR3 nucleotides read TGCGCCAGCAGCCAAGCCCTAGGTAGTACCGACTATGGCTACACCTTC. This codes for CASSQALGSTDYGYTF.